The rows below give T cell receptor beta chains drawn from one sample of a study of control samples from healthy donors and cancer patients. TCRdb's copy holds only in-frame clones and misses some; the assay was immunoSEQ multiplex PCR. In the table there are more than 100,000 clones, about nine tenths of which are singletons. Sequencing input: blood. The receptors here all came from a man aged 35 to 55 in good health. Each CDR3 is given with its conserved first and last residue. D genes are given only for firm matches. A row's size may be missing; if present it is once, few, many or a size class.

d_call	clone_size	v_call	j_call	cdr3_nt	cdr3_aa
TRBD1	-	TRBV19	TRBJ1-5	TGTGCCAGTAGCAAAGACAGGGCGGAGGATTTCGGCAATCGGCCCCAGCATTTT	CASSKDRAEDFGNRPQHF
TRBD1	-	TRBV7-8	TRBJ2-3	TGTGCCAGCAGCCCGCGGACAGGGGGCTTCACAGATACGCAGTATTTT	CASSPRTGGFTDTQYF
-	-	TRBV25-1	TRBJ1-5	TGTGCCAGCAGTGATTCCTCTGACAGCCAGCCCCAGCATTTT	CASSDSSDSQPQHF
TRBD1	-	TRBV11-2	TRBJ1-1	TGTGCCAGCTCCCGAGACAGGGGTTCTGAAGCTTTCTTT	CASSRDRGSEAFF
TRBD1	-	TRBV30	TRBJ1-2	TGTGCCTGGAGTTGGGGACCGGGACAGGGGGCGAATGGCTACACCTTC	CAWSWGPGQGANGYTF
TRBD1	-	TRBV28	TRBJ2-7	TGTGCCAGTCTTACCTCCGGGACAGGGGGCGACGAGCAGTACTTC	CASLTSGTGGDEQYF
-	-	TRBV7-9	TRBJ2-1	TGTGCCAGCAGCCGCGGGGCCGTCTACAATGAGCAGTTCTTC	CASSRGAVYNEQFF
-	-	TRBV9	TRBJ2-2	TGTGCCAGCAGCGGCACTCAGTCGAACACCGGGGAGCTGTTTTTT	CASSGTQSNTGELFF
-	-	TRBV5-1	TRBJ1-2	TGCGCCAGCAGCTTGTCTTGGGTGAACTATGGCTACACCTTC	CASSLSWVNYGYTF
TRBD1	-	TRBV4-1	TRBJ1-1	TGCGCCAGCAGCCACCCCGGGACAGGGAACACTGAAGCTTTCTTT	CASSHPGTGNTEAFF
-	-	TRBV24-1	TRBJ2-2	TGTGCCACCAGGGACGGGGGCGACACCGGGGAGCTGTTTTTT	CATRDGGDTGELFF
TRBD1	-	TRBV10-1	TRBJ2-3	TGCGCCAGCAGTGACCTGGGACAGGGGGCATCAGATACGCAGTATTTT	CASSDLGQGASDTQYF
-	-	TRBV18	TRBJ2-7	TGTGCCAGCTCACCAGTCCCTAACTACGAGCAGTACTTC	CASSPVPNYEQYF
TRBD1	-	TRBV7-2	TRBJ2-2	TGTGCCAGCAGCTTAAGACAGGGCGGGACCGGGGAGCTGTTTTTT	CASSLRQGGTGELFF
TRBD1	-	TRBV5-4	TRBJ1-1	TGTGCCAGCAGCACGGACAGGGACACTGAAGCTTTCTTT	CASSTDRDTEAFF
-	once	TRBV19	TRBJ1-4	TGTGCCAGTAGTATTCAGGGTGGAGTTAATGAAAAACTGTTTTTT	CASSIQGGVNEKLFF
TRBD2	-	TRBV6-4	TRBJ2-3	TGTGCCAGCAGTCCTACTAGCGGGGGGACAGATACGCAGTATTTT	CASSPTSGGTDTQYF
-	-	TRBV19	TRBJ1-2	TGTGCCAGTAGTATTTCTAGAGTGAATGGCTACACCTTC	CASSISRVNGYTF
-	-	TRBV3-1/TRBV3-2	TRBJ2-7	TGTGCCAGCAGCAAAGGGACTCTTTCCTACGAGCAGTACTTC	CASSKGTLSYEQYF
-	once	TRBV30	TRBJ2-7	TGTGTCGGTCTCGCGCCACCTTCCTACGAGCAGTACTTC	CVGLAPPSYEQYF
TRBD1	-	TRBV24-1	TRBJ2-1	TGTGCCACCAGAAAGACAGGGGGCGTGAATGAGCAGTTCTTC	CATRKTGGVNEQFF
TRBD2	-	TRBV5-6	TRBJ2-3	TGTGCCAGCAGCTTGGCCGTCGCTAGCGGACTCACAGATACGCAGTATTTT	CASSLAVASGLTDTQYF
TRBD1	-	TRBV7-3	TRBJ2-5	TGTGCCAGCAGCTCATGGGGACAGCGGGAGACCCAGTACTTC	CASSSWGQRETQYF
TRBD1	-	TRBV6-2/TRBV6-3	TRBJ2-7	TGTGCCAGCAGTTACGCGGGACAGGGAGTTTGGGACGAGCAGTACTTC	CASSYAGQGVWDEQYF
-	-	TRBV2	TRBJ2-7	TGTGCCAGCAGTGTGCGCGAGCAGTACTTC	CASSVREQYF
TRBD1	few	TRBV18	TRBJ2-2	TGTGCCAGCTCCCAGTCCGGACAGGGGGGCACCGGGGAGCTGTTTTTT	CASSQSGQGGTGELFF
TRBD1	-	TRBV19	TRBJ1-2	TGTGCCAGTAGTATCGCCACAGGGGGTAACTATGGCTACACCTTC	CASSIATGGNYGYTF
TRBD2	-	TRBV10-3	TRBJ2-1	TGTGCCATCAGAAGCGGGGGGGACAATGAGCAGTTCTTC	CAIRSGGDNEQFF
TRBD1	-	TRBV5-1	TRBJ1-2	TGCGCCAGCAGCAAGGGGACAGCCCGCGACTATGGCTACACCTTC	CASSKGTARDYGYTF
-	many	TRBV14	TRBJ2-7	TGTGCCAGCAGCCAAGGGTTCGCATACGAGCAGTACTTC	CASSQGFAYEQYF
-	once	TRBV7-2	TRBJ1-3	TGTGCCAGCAGCGTTTACTCTGGAAACACCATATATTTT	CASSVYSGNTIYF
TRBD1	-	TRBV10-3	TRBJ1-1	TGTGCCATGGGGACAGGGGGCAACACTGAAGCTTTCTTT	CAMGTGGNTEAFF
TRBD2	-	TRBV11-1	TRBJ2-5	TGTGCCAGCAGCCCCCGGGGAGCGGGGGGGGAAGAGACCCAGTACTTC	CASSPRGAGGEETQYF
-	-	TRBV11-2	TRBJ2-3	TGTGCCAGCAGCTTAGCAGATACGCAGTATTTT	CASSLADTQYF
-	-	TRBV6-5	TRBJ1-2	TGTGCCGGAGAACAGGGAGGACGGATCGGCTACACCTTC	CAGEQGGRIGYTF
TRBD1	once	TRBV5-1	TRBJ1-1	TGCGCCAGCAGCGGGGGACAGGAAGCTTTCTTT	CASSGGQEAFF
-	-	TRBV19	TRBJ1-2	TGTGCCAGTAGTAGAGGGGACATCGGAGGCTACACCTTC	CASSRGDIGGYTF
-	-	TRBV24-1	TRBJ1-5	TGTGCCACCAGTGGACAGGATAGCAATCAGCCCCAGCATTTT	CATSGQDSNQPQHF
-	-	TRBV9	TRBJ1-3	TGTGCCAGCAGCCCAGATACCGACATTGCAAGCTCTGGAAACACCATATATTTT	CASSPDTDIASSGNTIYF
-	-	TRBV27	TRBJ1-2	TGTGCCAGCAGTTTATTGGCTACCGGGACCCATGGCTACACCTTC	CASSLLATGTHGYTF